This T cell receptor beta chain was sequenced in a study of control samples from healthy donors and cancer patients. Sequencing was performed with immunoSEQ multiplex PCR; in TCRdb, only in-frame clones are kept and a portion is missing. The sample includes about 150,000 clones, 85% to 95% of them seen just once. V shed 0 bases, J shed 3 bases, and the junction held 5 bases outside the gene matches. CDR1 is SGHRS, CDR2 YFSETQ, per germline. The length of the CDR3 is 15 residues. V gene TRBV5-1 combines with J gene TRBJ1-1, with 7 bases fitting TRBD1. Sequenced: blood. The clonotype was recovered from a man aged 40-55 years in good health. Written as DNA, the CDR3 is TGCGCCAGCAGCTTGGCCGGACAGGCCCACACTGAAGCTTTCTTT. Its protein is CASSLAGQAHTEAFF.